This T cell receptor beta chain was captured by sequencing in a study of cytomegalovirus exposure and HLA in healthy donors. Study-wide results and limits: Many donors shared some public TCRs, even though most TCR sequences were rare. The study recorded 150 to 200 TCR beta chains that were cytomegalovirus-associated.

With 4 bases clipped from V and 1 base from J, the junction kept 6 bases outside the gene matches. Germline V gives CDR1 MRHNA, CDR2 SNTAGT. The CDR3 has 16 amino acids. The protocol was immunoSEQ multiplex PCR, while the TCRdb copy is restricted to in-frame clones and leaves out a portion. The table has around 63,000 clones, roughly 90% seen once. The donors were members of the approximately 120-subject validation cohort (separate from the roughly 670-subject first cohort). The sample holds one count of this clone. Its antigen remains unknown. Sequencing was carried out using PBMCs. This rearrangement joins TRBV6-4 to TRBJ2-3; 9 bases are shared with TRBD2. This TCR came from a young woman in good health and CMV-seronegative. CDR3 sequence reads: CASSASGVVGTDTQYF. CDR3 sequence (DNA): TGTGCCAGCAGTGCTAGCGGGGTGGTTGGCACAGATACGCAGTATTTT.